Presented here are 3 T cell receptor beta chains from one specimen sequenced in a study of B cell selection in AIRE deficiency. The data were produced by immunoSEQ multiplex PCR, yet TCRdb's version contains in-frame clones alone and is incomplete. The profile covers roughly 17,000 clones, with about 93% appearing a single time and 0.89% taken by the ten largest. The regulatory T cell sort gate was CD4+CD25hiCD127low/negative. Input material: CD4+CD25+ Tregs sorted from PBMCs. These TCRs come from a human donor in good health.

This clone showed up just once. The V gene is TRBV5-6, the J gene TRBJ2-7; a possible D gene is TRBD1 (5 bases). This CDR3 has 13 amino acids. V lost 0 bases, J lost 3 bases, and 7 bases lay in between. CDR1 SGHDT and CDR2 YYEEEE come from the germline V gene. The CDR3 here is CASSLGTRYEQYF. Here the CDR3 DNA reads TGTGCCAGCAGCTTGGGGACACGCTACGAGCAGTACTTC.

The CDR3 nucleotides are TGTGCCAGCAGCTTACCGTCACTCGGGGAGCAGTACTTC. This translates into CASSLPSLGEQYF. This chain connects TRBV5-4 to TRBJ2-7; no firm D call. Deletions cut 2 bases from V and 7 bases from J, with 13 bases between. The V gene's germline CDR1 is SGHNT and CDR2 YYREEE (reference sequence). This CDR3 contains 13 residues.

The rearrangement joins TRBV7-9 to TRBJ1-2, with 10 bases matching TRBD1. Trimming removed 4 bases from V and 8 bases from J; junction bases left unmatched: 13. CDR1 is SEHNR, CDR2 FQNEAQ, per germline (reference sequence). The CDR3 is 16 amino acids. DNA for the CDR3: TGTGCCAGCAGCTATGGACAGGGGGGGACAGGGCACGGCTACACCTTC. Translation gives CASSYGQGGTGHGYTF. Using reference TRBV7-9 and TRBJ1-2 for the parts outside the CDR3, the full variable domain is DTGVSQNPRHKITKRGQNVTFRCDPISEHNRLYWYRQTLGQGPEFLTYFQNEAQLEKSRLLSDRFSAERPKGSFSTLEIQRTEQGDSAMYLCASSYGQGGTGHGYTFGSGTRLTVV.